The source of this T cell receptor (beta chain) is a study of TIL therapy for anti-PD-1-resistant metastatic lung cancer (dated by TCRdb to about 2021). Regarding the research as a whole: Enrolled patients had a median age of around 51 years (range 38-75) and a median tumor PD-L1 proportion score of 6%. Across the cohort, whole-exome sequencing showed a median non-synonymous tumor mutation burden of roughly 1.5 mutations per megabase. Most of the cohort had lung adenocarcinoma, four tumors were EGFR-mutant and two were ALK-rearranged, and half of the patients were current or former smokers. Clonotypes were tracked across tumor, expanded TIL product and serial blood samples by T cell receptor beta sequencing of tumor and peripheral blood.

Paper-wide results and their limitations: Generalizability was limited because the cohort was highly selected, with more treatment-naive, never-smoker and oncogene-addicted patients included than is typical. Clonal turnover during TIL culture was high, and many clones enriched in the product were not detected in the baseline tumor, suggesting clonal contraction instead of faithful expansion. The study protocol defined all tumor marker inferences as exploratory. Compared with baseline intratumoral T cells, expanded TIL cultures were more clonal and less diverse (median clonality around 6% vs 30%, p < 0.0001).

This specimen's time point label, per the study, means: pre-treatment sample, taken before nivolumab and TIL therapy. Baseline tumor samples were excised metastases, mostly pleural nodules or supraclavicular lymph nodes, from the same resection used to grow TIL. Tumors were harvested before any PD-1/PD-L1 blockade; patients then received nivolumab, and those progressing received lymphodepletion, expanded TIL infusion and IL-2. A phase I trial run at two centers enrolled adults with stage 4 NSCLC between October 2017 and early 2020. The samples were drawn from an open-label, single-arm phase I trial testing tumor-infiltrating lymphocyte therapy combined with nivolumab in advanced non-small cell lung cancer. Parts of each resected tumor were snap-frozen in liquid nitrogen and kept at -80 degrees C. Tumor regions of interest were selected on H&E sections using laser-capture macrodissection, ground into roughly 14 mg aliquots, and extracted using Qiagen Allprep kits.

With regard to this clone: There is no known antigen for this receptor. Base qualities are not at hand, and no much larger clone is one base apart.

Using bias-controlled multiplex PCR with the immunoSEQ v3 hsTCRB kit, the TCR beta CDR3 regions were amplified from genomic DNA. TCR libraries were sequenced on an Illumina NextSeq 500 to around 1.8 million read pairs for survey level or about 5-6.5 million for deep level. The source study handled its data this way. V, D and J genes were assigned, non-productive sequences were removed, and clonality was reported by immunoSEQ Analyzer software. Repertoires were compared by productive Simpson clonality and by the Morisita overlap index of productive TRB rearrangements between infused TIL and blood. The clones in this table, taken by TCRdb from immuneACCESS, are in-frame only. Not every clone is retained; where verified, under half of the shortfall comes from an unresolved V gene, and the cause of the rest is unknown. That table supplies the V and J calls and clone size; D and trimming were determined from the DNA. This sample has 6,000 to 7,500 clones in its table, and about 61% of those were observed once. The ten largest make up about 8% of the sample.

The sample was tumor tissue, taken at baseline. The sequence derives from a person between 25 and 79 years old with non-small cell lung cancer.

The CDR3 has the sequence CASSGQGMNTEAFF. The sequence in DNA is TGTGCCAGCAGCGGACAGGGGATGAACACTGAAGCTTTCTTT. This sequence uses TRBV28 and TRBJ1-1; the junction holds 9 bases that match TRBD1. Reading the germline V gene gives CDR1 MDHEN and CDR2 SYDVKM. V lost 6 bases and J lost 0 bases, and the count of bases not matched to a germline gene is 2. Including the terminal cysteine and phenylalanine, the CDR3 comprises 14 residues. The read is trimmed to its CDR3 DNA, 42 bases read in frame from base 1.